What follows describes a single T cell receptor (beta chain). Mismatch with germline at one junction end may stem from a read error. Germline CDR1 reads SGHRS; CDR2 reads YFSETQ. This CDR3 region has 15 residues. The data derive from a study of blood T cell repertoires in COVID-19. Across the study: T cells, B-cell-depleted T cells, or PBMCs supplied cDNA or gDNA.

Original methodology: Using reference gene primer amplification, nucleated cell counts were estimated. This table comes from immunoSEQ multiplex PCR, and its TCRdb copy is limited to in-frame clones, with some not included. V, J and clone size are taken as reported in that table, and D and trimming were inferred from the DNA itself. This sample has around 260,000 clones, with roughly nine tenths found just once. This sequence originates from a man aged 55 to 70 who had recovered from COVID-19. Sequencing input: peripheral blood. The rearrangement links TRBV5-1 to TRBJ2-3, with D perhaps TRBD2 (5 bases). CDR3 in DNA: TGTGCCAGCAGCCGAGAGGGCGGAATCGTGGATACGCAGTATTTT. This codes for CASSREGGIVDTQYF.